The rows below give T cell receptor beta chains drawn from one sample of a study of CD8+ T cells in alopecia areata. Some clones are missing from TCRdb's copy, which holds only in-frame ones; the method was immunoSEQ multiplex PCR. The data contain under 20,000 clones, around three fifths of them seen just once; the ten biggest clones take up roughly 8.2%. The specimen was skin, collected at week 4, from a patient treated with tofacitinib. These receptors were collected from a human donor with alopecia areata. The CDR3 runs from the conserved cysteine through the conserved F or W. Each record gives: V gene, J gene, D gene, CDR3 length, CDR3 protein. A D gene is named only where the DNA matches it firmly.

TRBV4-2,TRBJ1-5,.,13,CASSLVGNQPQHF
TRBV5-1,TRBJ2-3,TRBD1,19,CASSLSGTGEVNGLDTQYF
TRBV5-1,TRBJ1-2,.,15,CASSPWYGTGAGYTF
TRBV6-5,TRBJ1-6,.,14,CASSPLGVGGPLHF
TRBV28,TRBJ2-7,TRBD1,17,CASSLAPGQGVSYEQYF
TRBV5-4,TRBJ2-5,TRBD2,16,CASSRVTSGEQETQYF
TRBV7-8,TRBJ2-7,.,13,CASSLSVTHEQYF
TRBV5-1,TRBJ1-3,.,13,CASKGQSGNTIYF
TRBV19,TRBJ1-6,TRBD1,13,CASGDRGDSPLHF
TRBV23-1,TRBJ2-1,TRBD2,18,CASSHPRLGLAVYNEQFF
TRBV2,TRBJ1-5,.,14,CASTWGLGNQPQHF
TRBV10-3,TRBJ2-3,.,12,CAIRDWTDTQYF
TRBV5-6,TRBJ1-2,TRBD1,18,CASSLSGAGGAKTYGYTF
TRBV7-2,TRBJ2-2,.,16,CASSPWGGQGTGELFF
TRBV4-3,TRBJ2-3,.,16,CASSQAPLLTTDTQYF
TRBV30,TRBJ1-2,TRBD1,11,CAWRVTGVPTF
TRBV7-8,TRBJ2-2,.,18,CASSLVRLAGNRTGELFF
TRBV10-3,TRBJ1-1,.,13,CAISQTGNTEAFF
TRBV5-5,TRBJ1-1,.,14,CASSLTGAVTEAFF
TRBV27,TRBJ2-5,.,15,CASTPGVGGKETQYF
TRBV29-1,TRBJ2-7,.,13,CSVGRGIGYEQYF
TRBV7-2,TRBJ2-5,.,15,CASSLTPGHEETQYF
TRBV11-1,TRBJ1-1,TRBD1,15,CASSLDQGRGPEAFF
TRBV7-6,TRBJ2-1,TRBD1,14,CASSLVGDTGARVF
TRBV28,TRBJ1-5,TRBD1,16,CASKAPGQWSNQPQHF
TRBV7-2,TRBJ1-4,.,13,CASCKGPNEKLFF
TRBV2,TRBJ2-3,TRBD1,15,CAAREGAGQGIAQYF
TRBV28,TRBJ2-7,.,14,CASSFPGVLYEQYF
TRBV5-1,TRBJ2-3,.,15,CASSGEDGFTDTQYF
TRBV9,TRBJ1-1,.,14,CASRPGAMNTEAFF
TRBV5-1,TRBJ2-2,.,15,CASSLAPANTGELFF
TRBV28,TRBJ2-5,.,13,CASSFGRVETQYF
TRBV2,TRBJ1-4,TRBD1,15,CASSAQGTGYEKLFF
TRBV29-1,TRBJ2-7,.,12,CSARQASYKQYF
TRBV7-2,TRBJ2-1,.,15,CASSSGTTSYNEQFF
TRBV27,TRBJ1-1,.,16,CARYGRGSSMNTEAFF
TRBV6-5,TRBJ1-1,.,15,CASSYSRTLNTEAFF
TRBV7-2,TRBJ1-2,.,14,CASSFDSFSKGYTF
TRBV18,TRBJ1-1,.,13,CASSPQEDTEAFF
TRBV14,TRBJ2-7,.,13,CASGRAGAYEQYF
TRBV11-2,TRBJ2-1,TRBD2,16,CASSSLPSSGGPQQFF
TRBV30,TRBJ2-4,TRBD1,14,CAWSVAGGRNIQYF
TRBV6-1,TRBJ1-5,.,13,CASSDRTNQPQHF
TRBV6-5,.,TRBD1,14,CASSPSTGIHEQYF